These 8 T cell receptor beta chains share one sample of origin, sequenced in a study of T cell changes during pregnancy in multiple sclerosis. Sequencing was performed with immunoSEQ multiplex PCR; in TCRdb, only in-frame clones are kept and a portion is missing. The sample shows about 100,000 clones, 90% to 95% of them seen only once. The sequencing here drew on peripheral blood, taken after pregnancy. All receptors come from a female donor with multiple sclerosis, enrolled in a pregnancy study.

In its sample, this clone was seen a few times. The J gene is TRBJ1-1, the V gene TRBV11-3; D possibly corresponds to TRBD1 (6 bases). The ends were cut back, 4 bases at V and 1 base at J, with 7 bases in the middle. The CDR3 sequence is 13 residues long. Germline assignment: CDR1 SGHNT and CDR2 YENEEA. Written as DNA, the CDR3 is TGTGCCAGCAGCTCACAGGGGAACACTGAAGCTTTCTTT. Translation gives CASSSQGNTEAFF.

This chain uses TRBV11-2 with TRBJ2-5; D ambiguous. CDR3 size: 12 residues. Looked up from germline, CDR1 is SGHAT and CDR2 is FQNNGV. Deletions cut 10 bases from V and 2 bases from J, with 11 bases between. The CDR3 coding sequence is TGTGCCACCATGACTGATCAAGAGACCCAGTACTTC. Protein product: CATMTDQETQYF.

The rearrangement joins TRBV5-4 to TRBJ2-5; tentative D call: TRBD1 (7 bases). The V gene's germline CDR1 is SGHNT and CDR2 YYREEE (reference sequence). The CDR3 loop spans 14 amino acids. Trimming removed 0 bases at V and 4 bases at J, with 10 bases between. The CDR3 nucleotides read TGTGCCAGCAGCTTGGCAGGGGGGCCAGAGACCCAGTACTTC. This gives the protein CASSLAGGPETQYF. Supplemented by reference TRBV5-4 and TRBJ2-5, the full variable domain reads ETGVTQSPTHLIKTRGQQVTLRCSSQSGHNTVSWYQQALGQGPQFIFQYYREEENGRGNFPPRFSGLQFPNYSSELNVNALELDDSALYLCASSLAGGPETQYFGPGTRLLVL.

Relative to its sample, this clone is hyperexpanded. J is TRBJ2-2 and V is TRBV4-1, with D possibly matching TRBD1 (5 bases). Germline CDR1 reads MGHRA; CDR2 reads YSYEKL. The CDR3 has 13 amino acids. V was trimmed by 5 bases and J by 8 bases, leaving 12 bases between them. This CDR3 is CASSFAGQGELFF. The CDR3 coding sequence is TGCGCCAGCAGCTTTGCAGGGCAAGGGGAGCTGTTTTTT.

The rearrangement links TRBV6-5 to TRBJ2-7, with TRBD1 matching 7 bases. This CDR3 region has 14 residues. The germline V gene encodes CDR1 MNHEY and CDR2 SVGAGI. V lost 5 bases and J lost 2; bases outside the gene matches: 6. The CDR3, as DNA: TGTGCCAGCAGTATAGCCGGGACAGCCTACGAGCAGTACTTC. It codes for CASSIAGTAYEQYF.

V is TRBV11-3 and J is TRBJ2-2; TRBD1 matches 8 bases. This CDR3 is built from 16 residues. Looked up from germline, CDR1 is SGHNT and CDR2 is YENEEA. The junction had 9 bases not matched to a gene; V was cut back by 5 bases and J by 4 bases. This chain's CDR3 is CASSPKTGVVTGELFF. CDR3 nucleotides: TGTGCCAGCAGCCCCAAGACAGGGGTGGTCACCGGGGAGCTGTTTTTT.

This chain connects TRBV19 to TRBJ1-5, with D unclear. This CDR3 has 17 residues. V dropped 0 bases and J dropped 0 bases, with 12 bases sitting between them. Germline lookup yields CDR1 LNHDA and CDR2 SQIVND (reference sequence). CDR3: CASSIDKTSDSNQPQHF. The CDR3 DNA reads TGTGCCAGTAGTATAGATAAGACATCCGATAGCAATCAGCCCCAGCATTTT. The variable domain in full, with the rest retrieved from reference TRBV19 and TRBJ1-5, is DGGITQSPKYLFRKEGQNVTLSCEQNLNHDAMYWYRQDPGQGLRLIYYSQIVNDFQKGDIAEGYSVSREKKESFPLTVTSAQKNPTAFYLCASSIDKTSDSNQPQHFGDGTRLSIL.

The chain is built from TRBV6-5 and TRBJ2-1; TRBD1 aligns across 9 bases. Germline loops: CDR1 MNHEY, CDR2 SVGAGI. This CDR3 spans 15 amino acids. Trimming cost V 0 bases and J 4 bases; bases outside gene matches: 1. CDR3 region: CASSYSGQGYNEQFF. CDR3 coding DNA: TGTGCCAGCAGTTACTCGGGACAGGGTTACAATGAGCAGTTCTTC.